This T cell receptor beta chain is from a study of blood T cell repertoires in COVID-19. Sequencing was performed with immunoSEQ multiplex PCR; in TCRdb, only in-frame clones are kept and a portion is missing. The sample consists of 150,000 to 200,000 clones, roughly 87% of them appearing once. With V trimmed by 5 bases and J by 3 bases, 2 bases remained unmatched. CDR1 and CDR2 from the germline V gene are KGHDR and SFDVKD. CDR3 length: 15 amino acids. Sequenced: peripheral blood. V usage is TRBV24-1 and J usage is TRBJ2-1, with 11 nucleotides matching TRBD2. This TCR derives from a woman aged 60 to 75 with COVID-19, enrolled during active disease. The CDR3 reads CATSASGGIYNEQFF. The CDR3 nucleotides read TGTGCCACCAGTGCTAGCGGGGGGATCTACAATGAGCAGTTCTTC.